Listed below are T cell receptor beta chains from one sample, sequenced in a study of blood T cell repertoires in COVID-19. Profiled with immunoSEQ multiplex PCR; TCRdb holds only in-frame clones, not every one. This sample carries about 160,000 clones, 60% to 85% of them seen once, and the ten largest clones take roughly 3.1%. The specimen was peripheral blood. Source of these receptors: a man aged 65 to 79 with acute or convalescent COVID-19. Each CDR3 is given with its conserved first and last residue. A D gene is named only where the DNA matches it firmly. Some rows mark clone size as missing; the rest say once, few, many or name a class of expanded clone.

V gene: TRBV10-1
D gene: TRBD1
clone size: few
J gene: TRBJ2-7
CDR3 DNA: TGCGCCAGCAGTGACCTGGACAGGACCTACGAGCAGTACTTC
CDR3 protein: CASSDLDRTYEQYF

V gene: TRBV28
D gene: NA
clone size: NA
J gene: TRBJ1-2
CDR3 DNA: TGTGCCACGTCAGGGGCGGTTGCGGTGTTCTATGGCTACACCTTC
CDR3 protein: CATSGAVAVFYGYTF

V gene: TRBV30
D gene: NA
clone size: NA
J gene: TRBJ2-7
CDR3 DNA: TGTGCCTGCCACAAACAGGGAAGCTCCTACGAGCAGTACTTC
CDR3 protein: CACHKQGSSYEQYF

V gene: TRBV7-9
D gene: NA
clone size: few
J gene: TRBJ2-6
CDR3 DNA: TGTGCCAGCAGCTCAAACGAGAGACTGGAGGCCAACGTCCTGACTTTC
CDR3 protein: CASSSNERLEANVLTF

V gene: TRBV5-1
D gene: NA
clone size: NA
J gene: TRBJ2-3
CDR3 DNA: TGCGCCAGCAGCTTGCGAGGAGTTGACACAGATACGCAGTATTTT
CDR3 protein: CASSLRGVDTDTQYF

V gene: TRBV18
D gene: TRBD2
clone size: few
J gene: TRBJ2-1
CDR3 DNA: TGTGCCAGCTCACCACCGAATCGGGAGGGCCAGAATGAGCAGTTCTTC
CDR3 protein: CASSPPNREGQNEQFF

V gene: TRBV18
D gene: TRBD1
clone size: NA
J gene: TRBJ2-2
CDR3 DNA: TGTGCCAGCTCACCCTGGGACAGGGTGGACGGGGAGCTGTTTTTT
CDR3 protein: CASSPWDRVDGELFF

V gene: TRBV6-5
D gene: TRBD2
clone size: many
J gene: TRBJ2-5
CDR3 DNA: TGTGCCAGCAGCGCGACCGGGACTAGTTATGAGACCCAGTACTTC
CDR3 protein: CASSATGTSYETQYF

V gene: TRBV7-9
D gene: TRBD1
clone size: NA
J gene: TRBJ2-1
CDR3 DNA: TGTGCCAGCAGCTTAGTGCAGGGGGTGTCCTACAATGAGCAGTTCTTC
CDR3 protein: CASSLVQGVSYNEQFF

V gene: TRBV10-3
D gene: NA
clone size: NA
J gene: TRBJ2-5
CDR3 DNA: TGTGCCATCAGTGAGTTGGCAGACCAAGAGACCCAGTACTTC
CDR3 protein: CAISELADQETQYF

V gene: TRBV4-2
D gene: TRBD1
clone size: NA
J gene: TRBJ1-4
CDR3 DNA: TGTGCCAGCAGCCAAGATTACCTCGACAGGGTGGTTTCAAGTACTAATGAAAAACTGTTTTTT
CDR3 protein: CASSQDYLDRVVSSTNEKLFF

V gene: TRBV7-2
D gene: TRBD1
clone size: NA
J gene: TRBJ1-6
CDR3 DNA: TGTGCCAGCAGCCCGACAGGGAAAGTATCACCCCTCCACTTT
CDR3 protein: CASSPTGKVSPLHF

V gene: TRBV6-6
D gene: NA
clone size: NA
J gene: TRBJ2-7
CDR3 DNA: TGTGCCAGCAGTCTTGGCACGTTGAGGGATAGTTCCTACGAGCAGTACTTC
CDR3 protein: CASSLGTLRDSSYEQYF

V gene: TRBV27
D gene: NA
clone size: NA
J gene: TRBJ2-2
CDR3 DNA: TGTGCCAGCAGTTTGGGGGGACCGAACACCGGGGAGCTGTTTTTT
CDR3 protein: CASSLGGPNTGELFF

V gene: TRBV21-1
D gene: NA
clone size: NA
J gene: TRBJ2-7
CDR3 DNA: TGTGCCAGCAGCAAAGTAGGACAGACCTACGAGCAGTACTTC
CDR3 protein: CASSKVGQTYEQYF

V gene: TRBV28
D gene: NA
clone size: NA
J gene: TRBJ1-1
CDR3 DNA: TGTGCCAGCAGACTAGGCCTGGGGAGTGAAGCTTTCTTT
CDR3 protein: CASRLGLGSEAFF

V gene: TRBV7-8
D gene: NA
clone size: NA
J gene: TRBJ2-2
CDR3 DNA: TGTGCCAGCAGCTTACGGGAGTACACCGGGGAGCTGTTTTTT
CDR3 protein: CASSLREYTGELFF

V gene: TRBV6-4
D gene: NA
clone size: NA
J gene: TRBJ1-5
CDR3 DNA: TGTGCCAGCAGTTTGGACAGAAGTCAGCCCCAGCATTTT
CDR3 protein: CASSLDRSQPQHF

V gene: TRBV18
D gene: TRBD1
clone size: NA
J gene: TRBJ1-2
CDR3 DNA: TGTGCCAGCTTAGAAGACAGGGGGGCCTATGGCTACACCTTC
CDR3 protein: CASLEDRGAYGYTF

V gene: TRBV16
D gene: NA
clone size: NA
J gene: TRBJ2-2
CDR3 DNA: TGTGCCAGCAGCCTCGTTAACACCGGGGAGCTGTTTTTT
CDR3 protein: CASSLVNTGELFF

V gene: TRBV2
D gene: TRBD2
clone size: NA
J gene: TRBJ2-1
CDR3 DNA: TGTGCCAGCTGTTCTGGGACTAGCGGGGGAACCTTATCCTACAATGAGCAGTTCTTC
CDR3 protein: CASCSGTSGGTLSYNEQFF

V gene: TRBV5-1
D gene: NA
clone size: NA
J gene: TRBJ2-3
CDR3 DNA: TGCGCCAGCAGCTTGGAGTTCCAGGGTCCCACAGATACGCAGTATTTT
CDR3 protein: CASSLEFQGPTDTQYF

V gene: TRBV6-5
D gene: NA
clone size: NA
J gene: TRBJ1-1
CDR3 DNA: TGTGCCAGCGGACCAAGGGGGAACACTGAAGCTTTCTTT
CDR3 protein: CASGPRGNTEAFF

V gene: TRBV6-2/TRBV6-3
D gene: TRBD1
clone size: few
J gene: TRBJ2-1
CDR3 DNA: TGTGCCAGCAGTCCCATTTCCCAGGGGGCGAGTGTTTATGAGCAGTTCTTC
CDR3 protein: CASSPISQGASVYEQFF

V gene: TRBV5-8
D gene: NA
clone size: NA
J gene: TRBJ2-2
CDR3 DNA: TGTGCCAGCAGCCGAGGGACTTCCGACACCGGGGAGCTGTTTTTT
CDR3 protein: CASSRGTSDTGELFF

V gene: TRBV6-6
D gene: TRBD2
clone size: NA
J gene: TRBJ2-7
CDR3 DNA: TGTGCCAGCAGTTACTCCCGGACTAGCGGGGACGAGCAGTACTTC
CDR3 protein: CASSYSRTSGDEQYF

V gene: TRBV6-1
D gene: NA
clone size: few
J gene: TRBJ2-4
CDR3 DNA: TGTGCCAGCAGTGAAATCCAGGGGCCCAGAAACATTCAGTACTTC
CDR3 protein: CASSEIQGPRNIQYF

V gene: TRBV30
D gene: NA
clone size: NA
J gene: TRBJ1-3
CDR3 DNA: TGTGCCTGGACTAGTTACTCTGGAAACACCATATATTTT
CDR3 protein: CAWTSYSGNTIYF

V gene: TRBV27
D gene: NA
clone size: NA
J gene: TRBJ2-3
CDR3 DNA: TGTGCCAGCAGTTTACGACGGAGCCGCACAGATACGCAGTATTTT
CDR3 protein: CASSLRRSRTDTQYF

V gene: TRBV5-1
D gene: NA
clone size: NA
J gene: TRBJ1-2
CDR3 DNA: TGCGCCAGCAGCGCCGGTACCAACTATGGCTACACCTTC
CDR3 protein: CASSAGTNYGYTF

V gene: TRBV11-3
D gene: TRBD2
clone size: NA
J gene: TRBJ2-1
CDR3 DNA: TGTGCCAGCAGCTCACCCCCAGCGGGAGGTGGGAATGAGCAGTTCTTC
CDR3 protein: CASSSPPAGGGNEQFF

V gene: TRBV6-5
D gene: NA
clone size: NA
J gene: TRBJ1-1
CDR3 DNA: TGTGCCAGCGGCCTGAGGGGGACATTGAACACTGAAGCTTTCTTT
CDR3 protein: CASGLRGTLNTEAFF

V gene: TRBV6-2/TRBV6-3
D gene: TRBD2
clone size: NA
J gene: TRBJ2-1
CDR3 DNA: TGTGCCAGCAGCAAAATCTTGATCGGGACTAGCGGGGTTAACTACAATGAGCAGTTCTTC
CDR3 protein: CASSKILIGTSGVNYNEQFF

V gene: TRBV6-4
D gene: NA
clone size: NA
J gene: TRBJ1-4
CDR3 DNA: TGTGCCAGCAGCCGGGGGTCCTTTAATGAAAAACTGTTTTTT
CDR3 protein: CASSRGSFNEKLFF

V gene: TRBV28
D gene: NA
clone size: few
J gene: TRBJ1-3
CDR3 DNA: TGTGCCAGCAGTCCTCCGGGCGGGGGGACTGGAAACACCATATATTTT
CDR3 protein: CASSPPGGGTGNTIYF

V gene: TRBV19
D gene: TRBD2
clone size: NA
J gene: TRBJ2-5
CDR3 DNA: TGTGCCAGTAGCACACTAGCGGTTACCCAAGAGACCCAGTACTTC
CDR3 protein: CASSTLAVTQETQYF

V gene: TRBV9
D gene: NA
clone size: NA
J gene: TRBJ2-3
CDR3 DNA: TGTGCCAGCAGCAAGTCGGTAACAGATACGCAGTATTTT
CDR3 protein: CASSKSVTDTQYF

V gene: TRBV5-1
D gene: TRBD1
clone size: NA
J gene: TRBJ1-1
CDR3 DNA: TGCGCCAGCAGACAGGGACAGACGAACACTGAAGCTTTCTTT
CDR3 protein: CASRQGQTNTEAFF

V gene: TRBV3-1/TRBV3-2
D gene: TRBD2
clone size: few
J gene: TRBJ2-5
CDR3 DNA: TGTGCCAGCAGCCAAGATAAGGTAGCGGGGAACCAAGAGACCCAGTACTTC
CDR3 protein: CASSQDKVAGNQETQYF

V gene: TRBV3-1/TRBV3-2
D gene: NA
clone size: NA
J gene: TRBJ1-5
CDR3 DNA: TGTGCCAGCAGCCAGGGGGGAAGGGAAGATCAGCCCCAGCATTTT
CDR3 protein: CASSQGGREDQPQHF

V gene: TRBV2
D gene: NA
clone size: NA
J gene: TRBJ2-7
CDR3 DNA: TGTGCCAGCAGTGAAGTTAAAGGGGTGGACGAGCAGTACTTC
CDR3 protein: CASSEVKGVDEQYF

V gene: TRBV10-3
D gene: TRBD1
clone size: NA
J gene: TRBJ2-5
CDR3 DNA: TGTGCCATCAGCCGAGGACAGGGGAATCAAGAGACCCAGTACTTC
CDR3 protein: CAISRGQGNQETQYF

V gene: TRBV5-8
D gene: NA
clone size: few
J gene: TRBJ1-1
CDR3 DNA: TGTGCCAGCAGCCTCAGCGGCACTGAAGCTTTCTTT
CDR3 protein: CASSLSGTEAFF

V gene: TRBV6-5
D gene: TRBD1
clone size: NA
J gene: TRBJ1-2
CDR3 DNA: TGTGCCAGCTTTCCGGGACAGCGACCTTATGGCTACACCTTC
CDR3 protein: CASFPGQRPYGYTF

V gene: TRBV24-1
D gene: TRBD1
clone size: once
J gene: TRBJ2-2
CDR3 DNA: TGTGCCACGGGACAGGGGGCTTCCACCGGGGAGCTGTTTTTT
CDR3 protein: CATGQGASTGELFF

V gene: TRBV10-1
D gene: NA
clone size: NA
J gene: TRBJ2-7
CDR3 DNA: TGCGCCAGCAGTGACTACAGCTACGAGCAGTACTTC
CDR3 protein: CASSDYSYEQYF

V gene: TRBV27
D gene: NA
clone size: NA
J gene: TRBJ2-7
CDR3 DNA: TGTGCCAGCAGCCCTTCGGGACTGCCCTTCTCCTACGAGCAGTACTTC
CDR3 protein: CASSPSGLPFSYEQYF

V gene: TRBV28
D gene: TRBD2
clone size: NA
J gene: TRBJ2-7
CDR3 DNA: TGTGCCAGCAGTTGGCCAGCGGGGGTCTCCTACGAGCAGTACTTC
CDR3 protein: CASSWPAGVSYEQYF

V gene: TRBV25-1
D gene: NA
clone size: NA
J gene: TRBJ2-1
CDR3 DNA: TGTGCCAGCAGTGAACAGGGATTTGAGCAGTTCTTC
CDR3 protein: CASSEQGFEQFF

V gene: TRBV6-5
D gene: NA
clone size: NA
J gene: TRBJ1-1
CDR3 DNA: TGTGCCAGCAGTTACGACAGCAACATGAACACTGAAGCTTTCTTT
CDR3 protein: CASSYDSNMNTEAFF

V gene: TRBV28
D gene: TRBD1
clone size: medium-sized
J gene: TRBJ2-7
CDR3 DNA: TGTGCCAGTTCTACCGGGACAGGGTCCTACGAGCAGTACTTC
CDR3 protein: CASSTGTGSYEQYF

V gene: TRBV5-1
D gene: NA
clone size: NA
J gene: TRBJ1-4
CDR3 DNA: TGCGCCAGCAGCTCAGAGGGTGAAAAACTGTTTTTT
CDR3 protein: CASSSEGEKLFF

V gene: TRBV2
D gene: NA
clone size: NA
J gene: TRBJ1-2
CDR3 DNA: TGTGCCAGCAGTTCCGAGATGTATGGCTACACCTTC
CDR3 protein: CASSSEMYGYTF

V gene: TRBV2
D gene: NA
clone size: NA
J gene: TRBJ2-3
CDR3 DNA: TGTGCCAGCAGAAACAGGCCGAGCACAGATACGCAGTATTTT
CDR3 protein: CASRNRPSTDTQYF

V gene: TRBV24-1
D gene: NA
clone size: few
J gene: TRBJ2-3
CDR3 DNA: TGTGCCACCACGGGGAGAACAGATACGCAGTATTTT
CDR3 protein: CATTGRTDTQYF